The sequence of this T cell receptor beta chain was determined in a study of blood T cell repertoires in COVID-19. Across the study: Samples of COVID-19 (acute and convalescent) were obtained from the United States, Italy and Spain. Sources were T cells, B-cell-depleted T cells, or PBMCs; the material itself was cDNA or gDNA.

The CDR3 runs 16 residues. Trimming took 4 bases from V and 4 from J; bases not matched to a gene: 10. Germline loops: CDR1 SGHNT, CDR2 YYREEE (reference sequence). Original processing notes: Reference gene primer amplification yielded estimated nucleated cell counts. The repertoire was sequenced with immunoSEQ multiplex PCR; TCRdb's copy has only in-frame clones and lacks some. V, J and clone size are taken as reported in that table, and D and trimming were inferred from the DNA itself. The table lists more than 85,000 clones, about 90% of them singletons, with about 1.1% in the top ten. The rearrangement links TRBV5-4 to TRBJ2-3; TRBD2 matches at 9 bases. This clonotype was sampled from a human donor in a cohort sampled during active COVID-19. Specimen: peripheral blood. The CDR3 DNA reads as TGTGCCAGCAGCGCGTCCCCTAGCGGGGAGGCAGATACGCAGTATTTT. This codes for CASSASPSGEADTQYF.